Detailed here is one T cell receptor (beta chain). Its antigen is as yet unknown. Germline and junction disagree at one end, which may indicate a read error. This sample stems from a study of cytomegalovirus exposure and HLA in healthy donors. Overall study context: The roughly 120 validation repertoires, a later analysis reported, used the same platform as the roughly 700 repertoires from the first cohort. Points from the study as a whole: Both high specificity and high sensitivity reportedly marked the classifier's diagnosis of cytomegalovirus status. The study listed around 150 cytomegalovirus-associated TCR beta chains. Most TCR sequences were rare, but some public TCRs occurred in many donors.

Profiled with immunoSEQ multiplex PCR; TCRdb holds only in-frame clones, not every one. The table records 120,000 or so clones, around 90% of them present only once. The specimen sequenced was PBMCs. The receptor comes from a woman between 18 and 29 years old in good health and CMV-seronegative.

CDR3 nucleotides: TGTGCCAGCAGCCGGAGTAGCGGGAGGGTCCCAATCATCTTC. The encoded protein is CASSRSSGRVPIIF. The chain uses TRBV6-5 and TRBJ2-1; 11 nucleotides agree with TRBD2. The CDR3 has 14 residues. Germline V CDR1 and CDR2: MNHEY, SVGAGI.